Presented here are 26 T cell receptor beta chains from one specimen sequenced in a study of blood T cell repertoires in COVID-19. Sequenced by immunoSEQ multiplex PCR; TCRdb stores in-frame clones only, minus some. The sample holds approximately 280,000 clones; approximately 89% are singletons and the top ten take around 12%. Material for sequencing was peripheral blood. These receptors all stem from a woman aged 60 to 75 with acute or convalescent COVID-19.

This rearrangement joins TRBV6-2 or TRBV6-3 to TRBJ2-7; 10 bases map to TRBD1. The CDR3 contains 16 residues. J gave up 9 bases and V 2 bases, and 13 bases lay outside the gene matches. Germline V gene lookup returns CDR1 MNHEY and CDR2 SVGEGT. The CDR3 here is CASSYGTGVTLRGQYF. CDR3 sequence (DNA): TGTGCCAGCAGTTACGGGACAGGGGTAACCCTACGAGGGCAGTACTTC.

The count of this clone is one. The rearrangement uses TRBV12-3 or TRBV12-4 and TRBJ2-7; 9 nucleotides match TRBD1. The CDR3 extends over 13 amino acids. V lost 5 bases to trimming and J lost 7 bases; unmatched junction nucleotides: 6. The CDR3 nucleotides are TGTGCCAGCAGTCGGGGACAGGGATGGGAGCAGTACTTC. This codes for CASSRGQGWEQYF.

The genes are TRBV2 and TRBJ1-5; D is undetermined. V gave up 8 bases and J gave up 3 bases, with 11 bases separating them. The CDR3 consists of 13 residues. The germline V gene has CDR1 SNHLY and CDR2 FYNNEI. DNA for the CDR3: TGTGCCAGCGGAAGAGGGTCCAATCAGCCCCAGCATTTT. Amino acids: CASGRGSNQPQHF.

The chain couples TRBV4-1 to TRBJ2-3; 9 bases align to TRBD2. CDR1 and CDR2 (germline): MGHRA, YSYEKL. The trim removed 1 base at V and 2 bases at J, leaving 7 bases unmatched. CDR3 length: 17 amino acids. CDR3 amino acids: CASSQADSGSYTDTQYF. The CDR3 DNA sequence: TGCGCCAGCAGCCAAGCTGATAGCGGGAGTTACACAGATACGCAGTATTTT.

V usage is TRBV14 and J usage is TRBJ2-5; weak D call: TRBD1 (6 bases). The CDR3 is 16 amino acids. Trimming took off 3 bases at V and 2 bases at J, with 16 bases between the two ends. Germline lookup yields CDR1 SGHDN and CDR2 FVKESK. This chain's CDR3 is CASSQRNRQVQETQYF. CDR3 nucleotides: TGTGCCAGCAGCCAGCGTAACAGACAGGTTCAAGAGACCCAGTACTTC. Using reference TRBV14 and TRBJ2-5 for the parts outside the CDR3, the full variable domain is EAGVTQFPSHSVIEKGQTVTLRCDPISGHDNLYWYRRVMGKEIKFLLHFVKESKQDESGMPNNRFLAERTGGTYSTLKVQPAELEDSGVYFCASSQRNRQVQETQYFGPGTRLLVL.

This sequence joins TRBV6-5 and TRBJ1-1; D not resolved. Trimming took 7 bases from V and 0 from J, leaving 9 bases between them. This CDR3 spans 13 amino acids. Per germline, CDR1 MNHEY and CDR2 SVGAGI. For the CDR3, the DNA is TGTGCCAGCACCCCAACACTGAACACTGAAGCTTTCTTT. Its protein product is CASTPTLNTEAFF.

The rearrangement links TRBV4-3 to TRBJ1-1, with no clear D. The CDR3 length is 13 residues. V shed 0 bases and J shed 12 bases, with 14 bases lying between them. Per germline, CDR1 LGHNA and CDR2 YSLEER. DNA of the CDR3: TGCGCCAGCAGCCAAGATCTTCTCCGACTATCTTTCTTT. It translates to CASSQDLLRLSFF.

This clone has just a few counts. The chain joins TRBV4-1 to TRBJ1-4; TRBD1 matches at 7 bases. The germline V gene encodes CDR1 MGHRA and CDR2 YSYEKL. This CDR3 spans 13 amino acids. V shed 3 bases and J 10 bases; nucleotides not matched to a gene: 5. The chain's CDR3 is CASSQTGTVKLFF. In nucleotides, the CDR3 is TGCGCCAGCAGCCAGACAGGGACAGTAAAACTGTTTTTT.

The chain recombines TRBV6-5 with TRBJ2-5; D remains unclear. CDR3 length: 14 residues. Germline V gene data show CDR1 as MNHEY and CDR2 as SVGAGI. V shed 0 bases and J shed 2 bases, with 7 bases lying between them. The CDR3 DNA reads TGTGCCAGCAGTTACTCTGGCGGTCAAGAGACCCAGTACTTC. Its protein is CASSYSGGQETQYF.

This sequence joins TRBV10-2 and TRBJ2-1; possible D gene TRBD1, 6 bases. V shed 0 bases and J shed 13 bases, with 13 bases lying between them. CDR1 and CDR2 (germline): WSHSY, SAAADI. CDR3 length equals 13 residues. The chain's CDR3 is CASSESSGTFQFF. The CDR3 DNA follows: TGCGCCAGCAGTGAGTCTTCCGGGACATTTCAGTTCTTC.

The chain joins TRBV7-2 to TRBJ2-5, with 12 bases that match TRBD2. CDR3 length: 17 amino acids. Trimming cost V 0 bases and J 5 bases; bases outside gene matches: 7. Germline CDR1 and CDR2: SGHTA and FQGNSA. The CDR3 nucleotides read TGTGCCAGCAGCTTAGCGTCGACTAGCGGGAGTAGGGAGACCCAGTACTTC. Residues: CASSLASTSGSRETQYF.

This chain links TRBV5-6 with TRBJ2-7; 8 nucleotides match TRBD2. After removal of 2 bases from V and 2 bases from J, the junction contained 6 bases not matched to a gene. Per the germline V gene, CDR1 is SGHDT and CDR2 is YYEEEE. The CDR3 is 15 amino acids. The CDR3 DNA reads TGTGCCAGCAGCTTTATCACGGGGGGGCCCTACGAGCAGTACTTC. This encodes CASSFITGGPYEQYF.

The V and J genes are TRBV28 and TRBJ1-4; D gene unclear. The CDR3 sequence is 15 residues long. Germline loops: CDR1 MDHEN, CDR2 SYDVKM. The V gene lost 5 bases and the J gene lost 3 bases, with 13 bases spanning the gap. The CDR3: CASSLPSSANEKLFF. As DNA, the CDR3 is TGTGCCAGCAGTCTCCCGAGCTCGGCTAATGAAAAACTGTTTTTT.

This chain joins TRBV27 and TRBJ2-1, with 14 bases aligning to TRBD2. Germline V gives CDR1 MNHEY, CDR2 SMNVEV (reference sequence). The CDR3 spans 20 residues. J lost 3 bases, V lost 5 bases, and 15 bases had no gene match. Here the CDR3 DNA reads TGTGCCAGCAGTCCCAGCCGGGGACTAGCGGGAGCTAAAATCTACAATGAGCAGTTCTTC. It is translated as CASSPSRGLAGAKIYNEQFF.

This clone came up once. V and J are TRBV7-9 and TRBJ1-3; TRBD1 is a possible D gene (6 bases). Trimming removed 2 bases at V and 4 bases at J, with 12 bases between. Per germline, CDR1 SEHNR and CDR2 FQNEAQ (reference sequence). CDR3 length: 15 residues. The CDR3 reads CASSLNRAYGNTIYF. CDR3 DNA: TGTGCCAGCAGCTTAAACAGGGCCTACGGAAACACCATATATTTT. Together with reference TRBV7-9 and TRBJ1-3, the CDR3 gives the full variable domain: DTGVSQNPRHKITKRGQNVTFRCDPISEHNRLYWYRQTLGQGPEFLTYFQNEAQLEKSRLLSDRFSAERPKGSFSTLEIQRTEQGDSAMYLCASSLNRAYGNTIYFGEGSWLTVV.

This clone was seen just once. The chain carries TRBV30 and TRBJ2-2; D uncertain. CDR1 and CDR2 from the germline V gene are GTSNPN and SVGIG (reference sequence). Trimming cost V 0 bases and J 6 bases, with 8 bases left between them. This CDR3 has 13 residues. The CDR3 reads CAWSVQVAGELFF. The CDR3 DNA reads TGTGCCTGGAGTGTACAAGTGGCCGGGGAGCTGTTTTTT.

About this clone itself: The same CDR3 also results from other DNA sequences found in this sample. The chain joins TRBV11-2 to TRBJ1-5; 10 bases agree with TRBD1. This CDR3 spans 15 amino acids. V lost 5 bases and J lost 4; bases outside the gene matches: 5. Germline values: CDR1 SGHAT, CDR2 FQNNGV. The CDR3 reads CASSAGTGVNQPQHF. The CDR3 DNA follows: TGTGCCAGCAGCGCCGGGACAGGGGTTAATCAGCCCCAGCATTTT. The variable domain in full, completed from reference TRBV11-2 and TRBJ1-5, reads EAGVAQSPRYKIIEKRQSVAFWCNPISGHATLYWYQQILGQGPKLLIQFQNNGVVDDSQLPKDRFSAERLKGVDSTLKIQPAKLEDSAVYLCASSAGTGVNQPQHFGDGTRLSIL.

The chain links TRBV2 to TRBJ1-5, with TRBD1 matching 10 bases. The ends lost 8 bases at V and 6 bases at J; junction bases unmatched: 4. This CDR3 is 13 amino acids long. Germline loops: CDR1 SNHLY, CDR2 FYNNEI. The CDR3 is CASEDRGGQPQHF. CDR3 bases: TGTGCCAGCGAGGACAGGGGGGGTCAGCCCCAGCATTTT.

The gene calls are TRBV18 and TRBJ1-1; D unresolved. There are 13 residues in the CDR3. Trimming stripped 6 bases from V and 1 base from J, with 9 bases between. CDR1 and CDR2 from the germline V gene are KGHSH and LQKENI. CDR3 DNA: TGTGCCAGCTCTTCACACCAGAACACTGAAGCTTTCTTT. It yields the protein CASSSHQNTEAFF.

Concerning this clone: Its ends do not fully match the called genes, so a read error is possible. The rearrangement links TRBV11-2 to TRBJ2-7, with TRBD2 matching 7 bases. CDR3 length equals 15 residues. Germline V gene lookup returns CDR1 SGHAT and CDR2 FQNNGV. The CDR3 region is CASSLERTSSYEQYF. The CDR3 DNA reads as TGTGCCAGCAGCCTAGAGAGGACTAGCTCCTACGAGCAGTACTTC.

The CDR3 DNA reads as TGTGCCAGCAGCCCGACCCTGTCCCGGGACAGTAGAAAAATCGACTACGAGCAGTACTTC. Its protein product is CASSPTLSRDSRKIDYEQYF. The chain joins TRBV14 to TRBJ2-7; TRBD1 matches at 7 bases. Germline lookup yields CDR1 SGHDN and CDR2 FVKESK. The length of the CDR3 is 20 residues. The ends lost 4 bases at V and 3 bases at J; junction bases unmatched: 24.

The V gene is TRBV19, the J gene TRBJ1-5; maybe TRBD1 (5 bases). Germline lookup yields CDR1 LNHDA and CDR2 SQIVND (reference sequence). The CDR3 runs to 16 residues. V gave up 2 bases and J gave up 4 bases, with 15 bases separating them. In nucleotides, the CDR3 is TGTGCCAGTAGTATATTCCCGGGGGGGGGAAATCAGCCCCAGCATTTT. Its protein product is CASSIFPGGGNQPQHF.

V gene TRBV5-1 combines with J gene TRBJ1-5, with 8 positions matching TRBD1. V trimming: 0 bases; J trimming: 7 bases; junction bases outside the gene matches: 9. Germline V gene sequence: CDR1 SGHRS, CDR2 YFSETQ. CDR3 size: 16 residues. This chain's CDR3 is CASSLGQGRLGQPQHF. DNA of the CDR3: TGCGCCAGCAGCTTGGGACAGGGGAGACTGGGGCAGCCCCAGCATTTT.

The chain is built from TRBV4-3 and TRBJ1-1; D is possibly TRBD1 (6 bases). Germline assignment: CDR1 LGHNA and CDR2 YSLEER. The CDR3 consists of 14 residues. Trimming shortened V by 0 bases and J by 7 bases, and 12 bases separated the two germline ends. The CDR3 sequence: CASSQEGRGYEAFF. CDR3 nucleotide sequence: TGCGCCAGCAGCCAAGAGGGGAGGGGGTATGAAGCTTTCTTT.

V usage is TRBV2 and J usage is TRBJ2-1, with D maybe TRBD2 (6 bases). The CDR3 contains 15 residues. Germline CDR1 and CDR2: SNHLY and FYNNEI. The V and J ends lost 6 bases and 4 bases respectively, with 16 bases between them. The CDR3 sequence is CASRNRDFPYNEQFF. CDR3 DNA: TGTGCCAGCAGGAACCGGGACTTCCCTTACAATGAGCAGTTCTTC.

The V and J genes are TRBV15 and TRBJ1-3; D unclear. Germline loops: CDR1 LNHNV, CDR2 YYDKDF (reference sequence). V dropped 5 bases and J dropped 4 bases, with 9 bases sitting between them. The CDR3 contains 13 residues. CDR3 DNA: TGTGCCACCAGCGTGTCATCCGGAAACACCATATATTTT. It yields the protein CATSVSSGNTIYF.